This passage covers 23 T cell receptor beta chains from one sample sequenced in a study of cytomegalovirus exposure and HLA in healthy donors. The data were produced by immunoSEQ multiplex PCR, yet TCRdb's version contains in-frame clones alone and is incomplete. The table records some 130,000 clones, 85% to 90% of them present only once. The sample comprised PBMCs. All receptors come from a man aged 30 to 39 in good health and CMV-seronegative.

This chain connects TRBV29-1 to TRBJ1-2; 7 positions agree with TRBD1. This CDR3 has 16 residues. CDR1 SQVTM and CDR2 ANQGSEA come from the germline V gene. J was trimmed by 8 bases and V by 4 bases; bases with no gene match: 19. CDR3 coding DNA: TGCAGCGTTGCAACCGGACAGGCACCCTATGGGGGGGGCTACACCTTC. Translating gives CSVATGQAPYGGGYTF. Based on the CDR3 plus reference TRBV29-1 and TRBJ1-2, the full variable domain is SAVISQKPSRDICQRGTSLTIQCQVDSQVTMMFWYRQQPGQSLTLIATANQGSEATYESGFVIDKFPISRPNLTFSTLTVSNMSPEDSSIYLCSVATGQAPYGGGYTFGSGTRLTVV.

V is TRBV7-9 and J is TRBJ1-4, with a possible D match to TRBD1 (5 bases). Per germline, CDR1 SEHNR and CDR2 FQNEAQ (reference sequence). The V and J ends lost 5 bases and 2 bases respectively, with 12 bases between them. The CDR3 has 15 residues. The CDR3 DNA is TGTGCCAGCAGCCCTCAGGAGGGGACTAATGAAAAACTGTTTTTT. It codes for CASSPQEGTNEKLFF.

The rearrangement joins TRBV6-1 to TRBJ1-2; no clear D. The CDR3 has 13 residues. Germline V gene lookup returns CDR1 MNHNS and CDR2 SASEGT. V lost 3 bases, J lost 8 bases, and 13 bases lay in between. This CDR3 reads CASSDHSFTGYTF. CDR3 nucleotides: TGTGCCAGCAGTGATCACTCCTTTACGGGCTACACCTTC.

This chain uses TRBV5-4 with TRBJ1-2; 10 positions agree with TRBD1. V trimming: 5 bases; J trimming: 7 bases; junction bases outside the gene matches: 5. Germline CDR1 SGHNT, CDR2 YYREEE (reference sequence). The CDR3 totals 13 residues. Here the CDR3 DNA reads TGTGCCAGCAGTCTGACAGGGGGCTCTGGCTACACCTTC. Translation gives CASSLTGGSGYTF.

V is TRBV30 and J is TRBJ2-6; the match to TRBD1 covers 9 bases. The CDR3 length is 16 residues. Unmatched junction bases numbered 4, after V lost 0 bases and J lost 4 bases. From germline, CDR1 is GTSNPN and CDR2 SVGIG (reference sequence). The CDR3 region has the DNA TGTGCCTGGAGTGTACAGGGGGCTACGGGGGCCAACGTCCTGACTTTC. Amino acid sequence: CAWSVQGATGANVLTF.

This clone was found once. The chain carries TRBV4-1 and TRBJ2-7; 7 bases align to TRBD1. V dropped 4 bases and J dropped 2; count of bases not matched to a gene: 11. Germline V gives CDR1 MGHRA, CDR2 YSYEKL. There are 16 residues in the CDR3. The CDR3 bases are TGCGCCAGCAGCCCGAATTCCGGGACAGAGGCCTACGAGCAGTACTTC. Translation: CASSPNSGTEAYEQYF.

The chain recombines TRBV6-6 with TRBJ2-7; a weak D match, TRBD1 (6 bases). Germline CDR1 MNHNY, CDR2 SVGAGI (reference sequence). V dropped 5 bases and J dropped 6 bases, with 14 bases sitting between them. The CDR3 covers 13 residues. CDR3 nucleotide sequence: TGTGCCAGCAGTGACCGGGACAAGGGCGAGCAGTACTTC. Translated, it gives CASSDRDKGEQYF.

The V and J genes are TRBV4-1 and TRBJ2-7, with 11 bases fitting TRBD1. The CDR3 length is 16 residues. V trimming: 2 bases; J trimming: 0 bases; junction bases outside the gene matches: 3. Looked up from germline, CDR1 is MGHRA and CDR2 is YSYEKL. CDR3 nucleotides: TGCGCCAGCAGCCAAATGGGGACAGGGGGCTCCTACGAGCAGTACTTC. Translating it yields CASSQMGTGGSYEQYF.

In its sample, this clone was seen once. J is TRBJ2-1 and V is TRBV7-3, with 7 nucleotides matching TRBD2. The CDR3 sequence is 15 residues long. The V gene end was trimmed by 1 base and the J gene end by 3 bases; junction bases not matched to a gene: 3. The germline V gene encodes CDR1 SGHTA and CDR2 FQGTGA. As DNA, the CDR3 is TGTGCCAGCAGCTTAAGGGCTAGCGGCTACAATGAGCAGTTCTTC. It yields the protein CASSLRASGYNEQFF.

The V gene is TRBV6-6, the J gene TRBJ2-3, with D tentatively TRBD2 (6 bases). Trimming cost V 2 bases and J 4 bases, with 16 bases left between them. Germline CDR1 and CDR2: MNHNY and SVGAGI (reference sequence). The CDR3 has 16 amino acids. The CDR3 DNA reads TGTGCCAGCAGTTACAGCCCTACACTAGCCTCAGATACGCAGTATTTT. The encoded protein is CASSYSPTLASDTQYF.

CDR3 DNA sequence: TGTGCCAGCTCCCCTAGCGTCTCCGGGGAGCTGTTTTTT. Protein sequence: CASSPSVSGELFF. The rearrangement links TRBV18 to TRBJ2-2; tentatively, D is TRBD2 (6 bases). Looked up from germline, CDR1 is KGHSH and CDR2 is LQKENI. V was cut by 6 bases and J by 6 bases, with 11 bases left in between. The CDR3 covers 13 residues.

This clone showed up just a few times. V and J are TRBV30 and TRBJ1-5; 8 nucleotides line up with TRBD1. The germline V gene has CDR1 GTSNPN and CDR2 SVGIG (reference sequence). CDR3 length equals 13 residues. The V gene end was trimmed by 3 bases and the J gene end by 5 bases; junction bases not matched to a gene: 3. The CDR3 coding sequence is TGTGCCTGGAGCGACAGGGGCGATCAGCCCCAGCATTTT. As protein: CAWSDRGDQPQHF. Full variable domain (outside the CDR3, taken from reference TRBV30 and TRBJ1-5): SQTIHQWPATLVQPVGSPLSLECTVEGTSNPNLYWYRQAAGRGLQLLFYSVGIGQISSEVPQNLSASRPQDRQFILSSKKLLLSDSGFYLCAWSDRGDQPQHFGDGTRLSIL.

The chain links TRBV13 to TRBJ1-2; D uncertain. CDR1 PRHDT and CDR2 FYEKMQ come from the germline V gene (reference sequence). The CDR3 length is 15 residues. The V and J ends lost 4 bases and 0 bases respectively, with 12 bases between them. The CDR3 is CASSYSGGTNYGYTF. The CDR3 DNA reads TGTGCCAGCAGCTATAGCGGCGGGACTAACTATGGCTACACCTTC.

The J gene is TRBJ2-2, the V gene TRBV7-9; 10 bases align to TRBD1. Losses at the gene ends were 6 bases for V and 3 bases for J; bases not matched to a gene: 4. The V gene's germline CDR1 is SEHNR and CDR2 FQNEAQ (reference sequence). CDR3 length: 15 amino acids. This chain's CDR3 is CASSAGTGDTGELFF. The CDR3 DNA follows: TGTGCCAGCAGTGCAGGGACAGGGGACACCGGGGAGCTGTTTTTT.

The CDR3 sequence is CASSPAEHSYNEQFF. The CDR3, as DNA: TGTGCCAGCTCACCCGCGGAGCACTCCTACAATGAGCAGTTCTTC. This chain connects TRBV18 to TRBJ2-1; D uncertain. V lost 3 bases and J lost 0, with 9 bases in between. The CDR3 totals 15 residues. The germline V gene encodes CDR1 KGHSH and CDR2 LQKENI.

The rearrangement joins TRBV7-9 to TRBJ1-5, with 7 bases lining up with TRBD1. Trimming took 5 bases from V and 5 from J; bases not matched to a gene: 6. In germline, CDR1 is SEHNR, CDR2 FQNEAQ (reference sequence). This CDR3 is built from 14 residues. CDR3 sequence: CASSQTGIHQPQHF. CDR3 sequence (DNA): TGTGCCAGCAGCCAGACAGGGATTCATCAGCCCCAGCATTTT.

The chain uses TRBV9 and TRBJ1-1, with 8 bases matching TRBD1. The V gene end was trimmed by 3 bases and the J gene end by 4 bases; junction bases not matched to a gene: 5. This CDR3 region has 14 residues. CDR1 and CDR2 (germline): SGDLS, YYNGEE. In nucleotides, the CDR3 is TGTGCCAGCAGCGCGGACAGGGCTACCACTGAAGCTTTCTTT. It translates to CASSADRATTEAFF.

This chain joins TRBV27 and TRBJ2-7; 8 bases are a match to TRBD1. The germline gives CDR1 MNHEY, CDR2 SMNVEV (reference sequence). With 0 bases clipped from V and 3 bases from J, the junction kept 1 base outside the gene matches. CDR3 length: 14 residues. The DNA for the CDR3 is TGTGCCAGCAGTTTATCGGGGACAGGCTACGAGCAGTACTTC. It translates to CASSLSGTGYEQYF.

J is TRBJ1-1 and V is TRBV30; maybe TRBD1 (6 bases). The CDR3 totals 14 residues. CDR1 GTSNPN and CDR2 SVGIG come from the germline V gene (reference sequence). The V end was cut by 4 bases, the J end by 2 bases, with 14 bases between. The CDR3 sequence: CAWNVRTDNTEAFF. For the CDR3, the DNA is TGTGCCTGGAACGTAAGGACAGACAACACTGAAGCTTTCTTT.

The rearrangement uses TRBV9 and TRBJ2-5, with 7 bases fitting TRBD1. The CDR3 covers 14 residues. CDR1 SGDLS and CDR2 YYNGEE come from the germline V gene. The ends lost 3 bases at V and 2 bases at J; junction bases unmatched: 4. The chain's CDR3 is CASSGQGGQETQYF. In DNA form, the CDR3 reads TGTGCCAGCAGCGGACAGGGTGGGCAAGAGACCCAGTACTTC.

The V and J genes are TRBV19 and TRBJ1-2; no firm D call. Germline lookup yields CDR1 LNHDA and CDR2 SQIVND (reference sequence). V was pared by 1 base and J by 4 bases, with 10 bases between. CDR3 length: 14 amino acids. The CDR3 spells CASSIGFGPYGYTF. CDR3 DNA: TGTGCCAGTAGTATAGGTTTTGGCCCCTATGGCTACACCTTC.

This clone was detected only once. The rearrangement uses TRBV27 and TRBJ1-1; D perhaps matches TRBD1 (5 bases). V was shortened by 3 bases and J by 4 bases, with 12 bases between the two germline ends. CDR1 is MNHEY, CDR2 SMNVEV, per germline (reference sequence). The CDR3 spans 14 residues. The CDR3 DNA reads TGTGCCAGCAGTTTCGGGGGAACGAGCACTGAAGCTTTCTTT. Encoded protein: CASSFGGTSTEAFF.

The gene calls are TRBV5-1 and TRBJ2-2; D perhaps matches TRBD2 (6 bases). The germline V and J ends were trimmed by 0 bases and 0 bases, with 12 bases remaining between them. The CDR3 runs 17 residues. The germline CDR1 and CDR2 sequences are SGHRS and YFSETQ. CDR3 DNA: TGCGCCAGCAGCTTGGGGGTGACTAGTACGAACACCGGGGAGCTGTTTTTT. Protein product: CASSLGVTSTNTGELFF. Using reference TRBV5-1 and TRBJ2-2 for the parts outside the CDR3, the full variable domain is KAGVTQTPRYLIKTRGQQVTLSCSPISGHRSVSWYQQTPGQGLQFLFEYFSETQRNKGNFPGRFSGRQFSNSRSEMNVSTLELGDSALYLCASSLGVTSTNTGELFFGEGSRLTVL.